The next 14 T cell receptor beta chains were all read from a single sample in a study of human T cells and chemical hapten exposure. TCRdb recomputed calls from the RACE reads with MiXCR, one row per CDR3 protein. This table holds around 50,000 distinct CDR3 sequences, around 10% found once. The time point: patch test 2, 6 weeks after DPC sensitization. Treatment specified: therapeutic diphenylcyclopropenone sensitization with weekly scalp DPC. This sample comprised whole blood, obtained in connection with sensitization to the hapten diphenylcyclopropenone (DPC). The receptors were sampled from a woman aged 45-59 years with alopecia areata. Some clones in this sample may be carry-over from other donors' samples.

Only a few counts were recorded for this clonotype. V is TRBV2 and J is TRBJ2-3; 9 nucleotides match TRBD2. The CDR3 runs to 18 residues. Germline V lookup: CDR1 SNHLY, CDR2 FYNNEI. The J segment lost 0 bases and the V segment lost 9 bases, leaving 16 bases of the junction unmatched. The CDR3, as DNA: TGTGCCAGTGGAGGTCGTAGCGGGGGCCCAAGAAGCACAGATACGCAGTATTTT. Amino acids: CASGGRSGGPRSTDTQYF.

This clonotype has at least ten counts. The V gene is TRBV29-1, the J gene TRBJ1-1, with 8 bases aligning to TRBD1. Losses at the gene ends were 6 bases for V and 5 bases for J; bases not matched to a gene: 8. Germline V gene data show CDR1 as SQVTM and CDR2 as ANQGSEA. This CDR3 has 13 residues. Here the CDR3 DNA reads TGCAGCGTAAGGGACAGGCTGGGGACTGAAGCTTTCTTT. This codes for CSVRDRLGTEAFF.

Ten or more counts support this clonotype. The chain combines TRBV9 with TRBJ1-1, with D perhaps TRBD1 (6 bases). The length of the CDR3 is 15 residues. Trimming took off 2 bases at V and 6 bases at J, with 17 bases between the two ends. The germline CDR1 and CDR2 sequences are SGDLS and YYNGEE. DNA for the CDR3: TGTGCCAGCAGCGTCACAACAGGGTGGAGGTCTGAAGCTTTCTTT. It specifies CASSVTTGWRSEAFF. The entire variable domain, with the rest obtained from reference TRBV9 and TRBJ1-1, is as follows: DSGVTQTPKHLITATGQRVTLRCSPRSGDLSVYWYQQSLDQGLQFLIQYYNGEERAKGNILERFSAQQFPDLHSELNLSSLELGDSALYFCASSVTTGWRSEAFFGQGTRLTVV.

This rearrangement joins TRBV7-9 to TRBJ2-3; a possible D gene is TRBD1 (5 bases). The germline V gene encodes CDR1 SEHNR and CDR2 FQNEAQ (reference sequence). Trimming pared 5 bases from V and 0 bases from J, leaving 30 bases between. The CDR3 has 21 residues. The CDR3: CASSLNGPWTSSLSSTDTQYF. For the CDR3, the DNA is TGTGCCAGCAGCCTCAATGGCCCGTGGACATCCAGCCTTTCTAGCACAGATACGCAGTATTTT. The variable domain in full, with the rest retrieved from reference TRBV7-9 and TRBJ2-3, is DTGVSQNPRHKITKRGQNVTFRCDPISEHNRLYWYRQTLGQGPEFLTYFQNEAQLEKSRLLSDRFSAERPKGSFSTLEIQRTEQGDSAMYLCASSLNGPWTSSLSSTDTQYFGPGTRLTVL.

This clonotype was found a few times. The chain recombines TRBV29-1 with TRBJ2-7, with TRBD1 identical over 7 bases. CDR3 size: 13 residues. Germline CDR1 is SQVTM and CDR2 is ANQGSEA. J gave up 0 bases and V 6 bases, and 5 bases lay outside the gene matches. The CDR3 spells CSVRQGSSYEQYF. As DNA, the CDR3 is TGCAGCGTAAGACAGGGTAGCTCCTACGAGCAGTACTTC.

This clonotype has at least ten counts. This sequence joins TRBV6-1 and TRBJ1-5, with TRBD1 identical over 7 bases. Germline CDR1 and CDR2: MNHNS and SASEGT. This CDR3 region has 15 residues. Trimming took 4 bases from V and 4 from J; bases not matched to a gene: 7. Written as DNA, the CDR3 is TGTGCCAGCAGTGGATCAGGGGGGCGAAATCAGCCCCAGCATTTT. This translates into CASSGSGGRNQPQHF.

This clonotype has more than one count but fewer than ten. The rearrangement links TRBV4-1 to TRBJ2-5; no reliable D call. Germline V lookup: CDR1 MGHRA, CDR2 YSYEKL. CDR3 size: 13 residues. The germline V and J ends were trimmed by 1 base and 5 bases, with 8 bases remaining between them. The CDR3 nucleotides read TGCGCCAGCAGCCAAGGACTGTTGGAGACCCAGTACTTC. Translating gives CASSQGLLETQYF.

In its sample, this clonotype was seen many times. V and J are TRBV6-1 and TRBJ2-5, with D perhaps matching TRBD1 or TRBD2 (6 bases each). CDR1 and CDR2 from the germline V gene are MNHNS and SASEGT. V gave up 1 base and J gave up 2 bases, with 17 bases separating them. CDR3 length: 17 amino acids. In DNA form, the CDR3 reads TGTGCCAGCAGTGAAGTTTTGAGGGGGGCGACACAAGAGACCCAGTACTTC. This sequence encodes CASSEVLRGATQETQYF.

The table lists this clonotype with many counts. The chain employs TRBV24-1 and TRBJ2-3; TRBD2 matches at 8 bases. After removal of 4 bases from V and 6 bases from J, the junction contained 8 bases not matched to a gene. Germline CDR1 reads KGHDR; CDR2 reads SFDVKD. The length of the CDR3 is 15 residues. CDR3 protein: CATSENGGAKDTQYF. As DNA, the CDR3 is TGTGCCACCAGTGAGAACGGGGGGGCCAAGGATACGCAGTATTTT.

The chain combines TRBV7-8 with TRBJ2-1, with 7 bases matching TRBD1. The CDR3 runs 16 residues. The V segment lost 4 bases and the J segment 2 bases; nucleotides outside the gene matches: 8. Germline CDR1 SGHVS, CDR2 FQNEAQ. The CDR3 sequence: CASSSWDSPPYNEQFF. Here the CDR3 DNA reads TGTGCCAGCAGCTCCTGGGACAGTCCTCCCTACAATGAGCAGTTCTTC.

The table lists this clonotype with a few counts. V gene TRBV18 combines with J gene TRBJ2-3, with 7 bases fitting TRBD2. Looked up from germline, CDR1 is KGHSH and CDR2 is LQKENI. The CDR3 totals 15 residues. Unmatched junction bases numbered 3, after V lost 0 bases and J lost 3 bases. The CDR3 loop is CASSPPSGTTDTQYF. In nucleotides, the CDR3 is TGTGCCAGCTCACCACCAAGCGGGACTACAGATACGCAGTATTTT.

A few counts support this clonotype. The CDR3 region has the DNA TGCGCCAGCAGCCAAGATCTTTTAGGAGCCTACGAGCAGTACTTC. Protein sequence: CASSQDLLGAYEQYF. V is TRBV4-3 and J is TRBJ2-7; no clear D. Germline values: CDR1 LGHNA, CDR2 YSLEER. Trimming left V 0 bases short and J 2 bases short, with 11 bases between. The CDR3 has 15 residues.

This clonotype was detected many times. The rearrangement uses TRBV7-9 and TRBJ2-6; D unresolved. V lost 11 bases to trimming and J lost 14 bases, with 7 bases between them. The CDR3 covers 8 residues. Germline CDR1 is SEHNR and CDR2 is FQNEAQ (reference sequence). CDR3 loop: CAGGFLTF. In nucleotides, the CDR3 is TGTGCCGGCGGTTTCCTGACTTTC.

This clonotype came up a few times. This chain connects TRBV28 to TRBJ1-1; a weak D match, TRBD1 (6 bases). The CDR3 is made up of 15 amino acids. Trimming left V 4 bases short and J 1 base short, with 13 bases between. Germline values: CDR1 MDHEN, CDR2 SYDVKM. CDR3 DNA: TGTGCCAGCAGTTCCCTCACAGGGAGGAACACTGAAGCTTTCTTT. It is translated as CASSSLTGRNTEAFF. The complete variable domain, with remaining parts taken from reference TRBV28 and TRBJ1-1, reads DVKVTQSSRYLVKRTGEKVFLECVQDMDHENMFWYRQDPGLGLRLIYFSYDVKMKEKGDIPEGYSVSREKKERFSLILESASTNQTSMYLCASSSLTGRNTEAFFGQGTRLTVV.